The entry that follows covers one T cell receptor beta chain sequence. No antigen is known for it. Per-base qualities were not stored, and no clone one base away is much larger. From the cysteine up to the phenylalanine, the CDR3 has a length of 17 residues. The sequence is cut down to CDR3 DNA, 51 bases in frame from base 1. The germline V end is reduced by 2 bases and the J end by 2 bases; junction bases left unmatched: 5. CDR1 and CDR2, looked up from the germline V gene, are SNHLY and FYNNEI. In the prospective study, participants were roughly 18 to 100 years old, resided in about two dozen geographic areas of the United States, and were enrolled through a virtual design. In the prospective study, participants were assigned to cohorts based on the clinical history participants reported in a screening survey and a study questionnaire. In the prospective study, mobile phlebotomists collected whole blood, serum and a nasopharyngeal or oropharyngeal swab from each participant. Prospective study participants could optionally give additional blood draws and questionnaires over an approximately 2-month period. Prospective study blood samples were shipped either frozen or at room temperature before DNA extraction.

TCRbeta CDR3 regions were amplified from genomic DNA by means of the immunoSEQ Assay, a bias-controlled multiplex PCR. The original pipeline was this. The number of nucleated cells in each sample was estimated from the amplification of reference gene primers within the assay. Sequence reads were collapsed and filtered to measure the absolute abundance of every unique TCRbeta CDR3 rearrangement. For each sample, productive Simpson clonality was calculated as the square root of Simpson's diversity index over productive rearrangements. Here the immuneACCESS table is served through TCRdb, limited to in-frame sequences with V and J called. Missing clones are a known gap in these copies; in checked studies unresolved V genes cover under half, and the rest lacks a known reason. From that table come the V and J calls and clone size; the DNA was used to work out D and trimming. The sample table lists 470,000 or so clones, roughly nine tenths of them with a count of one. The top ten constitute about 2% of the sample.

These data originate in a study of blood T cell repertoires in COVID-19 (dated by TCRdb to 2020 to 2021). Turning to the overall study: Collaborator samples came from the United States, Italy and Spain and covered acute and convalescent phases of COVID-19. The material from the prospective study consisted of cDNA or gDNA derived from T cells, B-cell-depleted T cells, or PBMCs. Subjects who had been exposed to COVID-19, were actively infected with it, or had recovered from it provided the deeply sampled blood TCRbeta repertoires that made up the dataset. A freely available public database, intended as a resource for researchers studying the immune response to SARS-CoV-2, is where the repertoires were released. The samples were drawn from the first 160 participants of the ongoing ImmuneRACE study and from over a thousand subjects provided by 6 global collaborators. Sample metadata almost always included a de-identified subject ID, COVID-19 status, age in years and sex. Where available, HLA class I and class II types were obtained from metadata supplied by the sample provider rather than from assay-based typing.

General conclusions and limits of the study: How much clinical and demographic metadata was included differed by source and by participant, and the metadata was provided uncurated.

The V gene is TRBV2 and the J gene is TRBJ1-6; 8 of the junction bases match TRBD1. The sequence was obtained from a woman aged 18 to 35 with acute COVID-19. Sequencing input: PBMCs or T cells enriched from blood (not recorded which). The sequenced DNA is TGTGCCAGCAGTGAATCAGGGGGCAGCGCCTATAATTCACCCCTCCACTTT. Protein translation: CASSESGGSAYNSPLHF.